Described below is a single T cell receptor (beta chain) sequence and its context. Authors' methods: Counts of nucleated cells, estimated from reference gene primer amplification, were obtained. TCRdb keeps only in-frame clones here, not all; method: immunoSEQ multiplex PCR. For V, J and clone size, that table is used; D and trimming come from the DNA. Found here are about 110,000 clones, approximately 85% of them singletons; the top ten hold more than 5%. This record comes from a study of blood T cell repertoires in COVID-19. On the study more broadly: From the United States, Italy and Spain came samples of acute and convalescent COVID-19. T cells, B-cell-depleted T cells, or PBMCs supplied cDNA or gDNA.

Enrolment of Seattle patients took place during active infection, and they were followed longitudinally. This clonotype was sampled from a woman in her sixties or seventies with COVID-19, enrolled during active disease. Sequencing used peripheral blood.

The CDR3 coding sequence is TGTGCCAGCAGCGCGGGACAGGGGGCAGGTCAGCCCCAGCATTTT. Its translation: CASSAGQGAGQPQHF. V is TRBV7-9 and J is TRBJ1-5; 12 bases agree with TRBD1. The CDR3 is made up of 15 amino acids. Trimming cost V 5 bases and J 6 bases; bases outside gene matches: 5. The germline V gene encodes CDR1 SEHNR and CDR2 FQNEAQ (reference sequence).